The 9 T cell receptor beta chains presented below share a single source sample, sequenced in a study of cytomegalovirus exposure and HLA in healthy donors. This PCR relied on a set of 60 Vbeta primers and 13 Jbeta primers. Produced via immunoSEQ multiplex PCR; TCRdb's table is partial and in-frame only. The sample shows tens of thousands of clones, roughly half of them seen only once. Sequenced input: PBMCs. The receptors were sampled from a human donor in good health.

The DNA for the CDR3 is TGTGCCAGCAGCTCGCCCGTAACTAGCGGGGGCCCCACCGGGGAGCTGTTTTTT. It translates to CASSSPVTSGGPTGELFF. The rearrangement joins TRBV7-3 to TRBJ2-2; 11 bases are a match to TRBD2. The V gene's germline CDR1 is SGHTA and CDR2 FQGTGA. J was trimmed by 4 bases and V by 4 bases; bases with no gene match: 11. The CDR3 contains 18 residues. Supplemented by reference TRBV7-3 and TRBJ2-2, the full variable domain reads GAGVSQTPSNKVTEKGKYVELRCDPISGHTALYWYRQSLGQGPEFLIYFQGTGAADDSGLPNDRFFAVRPEGSVSTLKIQRTERGDSAVYLCASSSPVTSGGPTGELFFGEGSRLTVL.

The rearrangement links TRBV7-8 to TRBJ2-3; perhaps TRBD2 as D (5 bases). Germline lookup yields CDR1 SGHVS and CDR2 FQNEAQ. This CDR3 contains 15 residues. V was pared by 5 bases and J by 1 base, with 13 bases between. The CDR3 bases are TGTGCCAGCAGCGCCCAGGACTTGGGCACAGATACGCAGTATTTT. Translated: CASSAQDLGTDTQYF.

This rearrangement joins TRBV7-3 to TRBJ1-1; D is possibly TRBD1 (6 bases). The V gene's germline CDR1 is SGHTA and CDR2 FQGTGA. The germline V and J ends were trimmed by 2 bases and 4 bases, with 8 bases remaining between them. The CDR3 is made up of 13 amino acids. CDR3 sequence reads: CASSLDRSTEAFF. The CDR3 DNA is TGTGCCAGCAGCTTAGACAGGAGCACTGAAGCTTTCTTT.

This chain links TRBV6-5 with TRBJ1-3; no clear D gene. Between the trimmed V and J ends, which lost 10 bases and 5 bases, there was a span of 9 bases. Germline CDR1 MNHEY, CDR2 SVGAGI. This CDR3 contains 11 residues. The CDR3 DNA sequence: TGTGCCACCCGGTACCGAAACACCATATATTTT. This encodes CATRYRNTIYF.

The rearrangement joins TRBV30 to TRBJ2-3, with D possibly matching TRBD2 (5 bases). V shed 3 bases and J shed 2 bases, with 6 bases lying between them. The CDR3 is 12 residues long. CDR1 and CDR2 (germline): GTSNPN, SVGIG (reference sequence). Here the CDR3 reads CAWRLATDTQYF. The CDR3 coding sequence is TGTGCCTGGAGGCTAGCCACAGATACGCAGTATTTT.

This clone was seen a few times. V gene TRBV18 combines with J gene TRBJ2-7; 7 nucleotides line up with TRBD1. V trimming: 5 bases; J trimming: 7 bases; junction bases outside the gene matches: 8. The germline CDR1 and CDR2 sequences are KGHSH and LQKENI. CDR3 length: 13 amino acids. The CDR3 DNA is TGTGCCAGCTCAAGTAAGGGGGCGGAAGAGCAGTACTTC. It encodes CASSSKGAEEQYF.

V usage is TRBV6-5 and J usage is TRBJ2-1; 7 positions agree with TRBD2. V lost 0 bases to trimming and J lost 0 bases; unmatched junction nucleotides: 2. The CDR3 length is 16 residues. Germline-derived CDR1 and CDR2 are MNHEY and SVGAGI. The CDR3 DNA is TGTGCCAGCAGTTACTCGGGCGGGGGCTCCTACAATGAGCAGTTCTTC. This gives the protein CASSYSGGGSYNEQFF.

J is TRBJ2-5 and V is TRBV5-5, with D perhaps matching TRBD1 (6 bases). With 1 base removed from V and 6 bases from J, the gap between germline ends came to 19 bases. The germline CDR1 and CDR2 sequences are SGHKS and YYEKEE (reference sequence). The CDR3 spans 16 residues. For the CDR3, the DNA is TGTGCCAGCAGCTTGTCGGGTGGGGGCCAGGTACAGACCCAGTACTTC. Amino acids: CASSLSGGGQVQTQYF.

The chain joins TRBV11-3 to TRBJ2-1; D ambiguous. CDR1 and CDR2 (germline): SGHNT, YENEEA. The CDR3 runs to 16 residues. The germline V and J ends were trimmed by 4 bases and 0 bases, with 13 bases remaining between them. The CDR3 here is CASSSDFLSSYNEQFF. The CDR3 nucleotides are TGTGCCAGCAGCTCCGACTTTCTTTCCTCCTACAATGAGCAGTTCTTC.